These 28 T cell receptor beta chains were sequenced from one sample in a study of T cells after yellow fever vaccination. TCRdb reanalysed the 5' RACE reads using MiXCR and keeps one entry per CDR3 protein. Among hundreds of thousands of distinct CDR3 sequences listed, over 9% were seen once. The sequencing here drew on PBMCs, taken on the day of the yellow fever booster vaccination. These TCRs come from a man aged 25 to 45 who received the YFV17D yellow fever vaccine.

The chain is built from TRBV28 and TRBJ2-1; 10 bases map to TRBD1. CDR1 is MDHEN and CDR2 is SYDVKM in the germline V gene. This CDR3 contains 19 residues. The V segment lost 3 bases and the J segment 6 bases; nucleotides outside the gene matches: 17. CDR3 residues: CASSFPFGHAGQGPNEQFF. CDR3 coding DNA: TGTGCCAGCAGTTTCCCCTTTGGCCACGCGGGACAGGGGCCCAATGAGCAGTTCTTC.

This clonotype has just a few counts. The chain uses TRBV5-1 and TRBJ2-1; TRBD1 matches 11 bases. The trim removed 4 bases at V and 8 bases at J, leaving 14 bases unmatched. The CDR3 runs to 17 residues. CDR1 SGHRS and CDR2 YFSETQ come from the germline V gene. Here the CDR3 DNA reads TGCGCCAGCAGCCCGCTTTCTAGGACAGGGGGCGGATATGAGCAGTTCTTC. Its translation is CASSPLSRTGGGYEQFF.

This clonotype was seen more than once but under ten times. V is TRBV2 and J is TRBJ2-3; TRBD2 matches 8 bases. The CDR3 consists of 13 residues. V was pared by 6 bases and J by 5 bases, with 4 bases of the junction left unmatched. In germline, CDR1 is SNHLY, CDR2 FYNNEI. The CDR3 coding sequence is TGTGCCAGCAGAAACGGGAGGGGAGATACGCAGTATTTT. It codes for CASRNGRGDTQYF. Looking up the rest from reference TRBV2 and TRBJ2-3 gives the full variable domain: EPEVTQTPSHQVTQMGQEVILRCVPISNHLYFYWYRQILGQKVEFLVSFYNNEISEKSEIFDDQFSVERPDGSNFTLKIRSTKLEDSAMYFCASRNGRGDTQYFGPGTRLTVL.

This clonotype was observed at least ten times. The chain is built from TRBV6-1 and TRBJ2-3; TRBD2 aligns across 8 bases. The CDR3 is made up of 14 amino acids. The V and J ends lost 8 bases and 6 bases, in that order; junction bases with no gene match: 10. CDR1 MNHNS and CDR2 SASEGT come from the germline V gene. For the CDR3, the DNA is TGTGCCAGCGGCGAAAATAGCGGGACTGATACGCAGTATTTT. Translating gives CASGENSGTDTQYF.

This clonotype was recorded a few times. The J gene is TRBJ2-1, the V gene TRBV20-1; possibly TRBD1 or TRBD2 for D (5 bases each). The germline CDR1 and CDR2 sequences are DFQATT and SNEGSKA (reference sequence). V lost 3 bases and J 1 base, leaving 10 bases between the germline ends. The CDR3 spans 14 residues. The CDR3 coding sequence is TGCAGTGCTAGTTTGGGACCATCCTACAATGAGCAGTTCTTC. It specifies CSASLGPSYNEQFF.

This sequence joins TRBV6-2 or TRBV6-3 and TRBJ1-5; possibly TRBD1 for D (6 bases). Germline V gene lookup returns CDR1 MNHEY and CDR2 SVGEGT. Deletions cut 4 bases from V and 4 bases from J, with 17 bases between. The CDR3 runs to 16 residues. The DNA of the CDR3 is TGTGCCAGCAGTTCTTTGGCAGGGGAGCGAAATCAGCCCCAGCATTTT. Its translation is CASSSLAGERNQPQHF.

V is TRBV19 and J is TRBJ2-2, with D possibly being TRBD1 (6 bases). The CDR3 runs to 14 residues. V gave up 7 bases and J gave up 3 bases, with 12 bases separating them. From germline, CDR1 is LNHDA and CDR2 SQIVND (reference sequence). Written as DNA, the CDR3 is TGTGCCAGTAAAGTACAGGGATACACCGGGGAGCTGTTTTTT. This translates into CASKVQGYTGELFF.

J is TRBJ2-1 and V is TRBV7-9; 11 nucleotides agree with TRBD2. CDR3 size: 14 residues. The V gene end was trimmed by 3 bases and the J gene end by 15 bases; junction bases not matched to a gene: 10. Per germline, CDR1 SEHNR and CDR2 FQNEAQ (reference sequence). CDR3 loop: CASSLGIRLAGLFF. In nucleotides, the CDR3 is TGTGCCAGCAGCTTGGGGATCAGACTAGCGGGATTGTTCTTC.

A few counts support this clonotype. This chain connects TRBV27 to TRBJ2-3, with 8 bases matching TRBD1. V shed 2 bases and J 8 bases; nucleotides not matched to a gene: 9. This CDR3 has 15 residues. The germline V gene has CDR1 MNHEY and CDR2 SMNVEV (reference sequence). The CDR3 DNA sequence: TGTGCCAGCAGTTTACAGGGGGCCAAGTGGGGTACGCAGTATTTT. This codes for CASSLQGAKWGTQYF.

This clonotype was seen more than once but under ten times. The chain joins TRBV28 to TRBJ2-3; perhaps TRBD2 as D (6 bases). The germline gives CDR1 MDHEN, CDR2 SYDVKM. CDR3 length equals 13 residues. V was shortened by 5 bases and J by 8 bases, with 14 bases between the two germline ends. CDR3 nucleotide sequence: TGTGCCAGCAGTCCTTCAGCGGGTGGTACGCAGTATTTT. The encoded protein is CASSPSAGGTQYF.

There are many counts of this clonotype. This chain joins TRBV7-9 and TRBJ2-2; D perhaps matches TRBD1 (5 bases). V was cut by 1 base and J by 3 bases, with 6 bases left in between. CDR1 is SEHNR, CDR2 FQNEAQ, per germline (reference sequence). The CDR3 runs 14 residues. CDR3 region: CASSLVGDTGELFF. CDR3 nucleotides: TGTGCCAGCAGCTTAGTAGGGGACACCGGGGAGCTGTTTTTT.

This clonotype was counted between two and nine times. This chain's CDR3 is CASSFLGPRSYNEQFF. The CDR3 DNA follows: TGTGCCAGCAGCTTTTTAGGCCCGCGCTCCTACAATGAGCAGTTCTTC. The V and J genes are TRBV12-1 and TRBJ2-1; the table calls TRBD2, which could not be checked here. TRBV12-1 is reported as a pseudogene. CDR3 length: 16 amino acids.

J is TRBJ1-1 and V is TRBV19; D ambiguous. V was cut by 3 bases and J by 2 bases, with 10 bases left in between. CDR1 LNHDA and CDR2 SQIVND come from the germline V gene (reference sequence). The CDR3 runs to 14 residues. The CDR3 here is CASSITQTNTEAFF. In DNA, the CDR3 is TGTGCCAGTAGTATTACCCAAACCAACACTGAAGCTTTCTTT.

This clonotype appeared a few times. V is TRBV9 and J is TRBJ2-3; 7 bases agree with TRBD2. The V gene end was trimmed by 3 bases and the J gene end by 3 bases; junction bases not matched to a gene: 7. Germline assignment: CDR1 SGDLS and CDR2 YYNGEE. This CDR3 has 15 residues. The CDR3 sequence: CASSGPSGLTDTQYF. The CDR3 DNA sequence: TGTGCCAGCAGCGGGCCTAGCGGCCTTACAGATACGCAGTATTTT.

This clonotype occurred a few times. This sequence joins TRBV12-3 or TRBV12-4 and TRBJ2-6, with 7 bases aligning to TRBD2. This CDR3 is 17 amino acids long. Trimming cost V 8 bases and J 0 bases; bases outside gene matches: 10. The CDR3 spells CASFGKAGNSGANVLTF. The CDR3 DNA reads TGTGCCAGCTTCGGTAAAGCGGGAAACTCTGGGGCCAACGTCCTGACTTTC.

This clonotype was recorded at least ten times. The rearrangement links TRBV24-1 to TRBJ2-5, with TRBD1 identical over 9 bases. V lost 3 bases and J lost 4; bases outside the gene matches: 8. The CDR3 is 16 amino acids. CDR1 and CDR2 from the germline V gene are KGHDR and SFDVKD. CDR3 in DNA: TGTGCCACCAGTGATCCACCGGGACAGGGACCAGAGACCCAGTACTTC. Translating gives CATSDPPGQGPETQYF.

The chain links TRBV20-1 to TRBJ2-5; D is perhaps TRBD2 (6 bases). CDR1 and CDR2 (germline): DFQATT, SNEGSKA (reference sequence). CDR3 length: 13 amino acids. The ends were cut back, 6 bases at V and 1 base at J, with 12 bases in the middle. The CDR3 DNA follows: TGCAGTGCCCAAAGGGACTTCCAAGAGACCCAGTACTTC. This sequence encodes CSAQRDFQETQYF.

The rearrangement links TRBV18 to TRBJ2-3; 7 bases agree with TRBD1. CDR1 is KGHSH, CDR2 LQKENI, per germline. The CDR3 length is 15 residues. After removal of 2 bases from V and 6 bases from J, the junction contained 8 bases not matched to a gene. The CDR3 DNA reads TGTGCCAGCTCACCAAGGACAGGCTCTCGGGATACGCAGTATTTT. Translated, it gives CASSPRTGSRDTQYF.

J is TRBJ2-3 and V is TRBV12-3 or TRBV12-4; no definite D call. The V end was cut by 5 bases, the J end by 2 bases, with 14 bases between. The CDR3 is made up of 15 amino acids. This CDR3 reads CASSPSLTATDTQYF. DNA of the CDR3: TGTGCCAGCAGTCCATCGTTGACGGCCACAGATACGCAGTATTTT.

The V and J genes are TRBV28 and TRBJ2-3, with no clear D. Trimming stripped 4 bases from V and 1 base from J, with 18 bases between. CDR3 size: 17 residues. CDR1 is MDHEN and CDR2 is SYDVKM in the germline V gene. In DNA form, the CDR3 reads TGTGCCAGCAGTTCCCGGGTAGGAAGTTGGGGCACAGATACGCAGTATTTT. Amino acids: CASSSRVGSWGTDTQYF.

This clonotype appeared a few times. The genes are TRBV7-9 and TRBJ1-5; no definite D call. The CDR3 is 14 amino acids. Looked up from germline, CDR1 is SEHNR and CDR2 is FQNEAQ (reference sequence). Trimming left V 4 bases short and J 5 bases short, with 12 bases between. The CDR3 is CASSSLGRDQPQHF. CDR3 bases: TGTGCCAGCAGCTCCCTAGGGAGGGATCAGCCCCAGCATTTT.

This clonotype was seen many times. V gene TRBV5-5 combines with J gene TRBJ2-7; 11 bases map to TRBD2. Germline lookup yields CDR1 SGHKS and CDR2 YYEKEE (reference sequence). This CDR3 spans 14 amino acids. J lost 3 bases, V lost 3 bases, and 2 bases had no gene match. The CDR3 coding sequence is TGTGCCAGCAGCTGGGGACTAGCGGACTACGAGCAGTACTTC. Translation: CASSWGLADYEQYF.

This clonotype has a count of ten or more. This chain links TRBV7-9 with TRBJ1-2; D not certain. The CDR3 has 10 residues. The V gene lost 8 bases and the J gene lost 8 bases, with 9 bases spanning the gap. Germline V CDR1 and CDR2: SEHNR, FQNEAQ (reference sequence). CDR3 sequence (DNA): TGTGCCAGCGGCTCTTGGGGCTACACCTTC. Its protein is CASGSWGYTF.

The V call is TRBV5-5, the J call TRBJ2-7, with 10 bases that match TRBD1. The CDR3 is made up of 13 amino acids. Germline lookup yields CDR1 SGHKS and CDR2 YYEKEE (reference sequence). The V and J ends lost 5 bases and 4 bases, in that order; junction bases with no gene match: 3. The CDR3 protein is CASRGDRGYEQYF. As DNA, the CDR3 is TGTGCCAGCAGGGGGGACAGGGGTTACGAGCAGTACTTC.

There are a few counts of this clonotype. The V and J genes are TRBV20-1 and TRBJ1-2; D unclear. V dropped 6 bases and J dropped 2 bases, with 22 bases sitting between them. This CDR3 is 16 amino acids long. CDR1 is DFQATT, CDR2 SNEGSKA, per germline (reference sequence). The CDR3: CSAADGTRTLNYGYTF. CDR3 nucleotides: TGCAGTGCGGCGGACGGAACCCGAACCCTCAACTATGGCTACACCTTC.

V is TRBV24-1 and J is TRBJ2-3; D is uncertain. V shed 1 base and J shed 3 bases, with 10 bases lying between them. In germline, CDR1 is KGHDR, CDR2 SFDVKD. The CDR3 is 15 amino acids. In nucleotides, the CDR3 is TGTGCCACCAGTGATTTCGGCAGGTGGACAGATACGCAGTATTTT. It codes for CATSDFGRWTDTQYF.

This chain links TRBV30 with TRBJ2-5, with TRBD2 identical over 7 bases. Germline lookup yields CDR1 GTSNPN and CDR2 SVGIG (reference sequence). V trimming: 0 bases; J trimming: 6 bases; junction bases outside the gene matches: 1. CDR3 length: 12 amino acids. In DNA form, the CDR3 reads TGTGCCTGGAGTGTGGGGGGGAAGACCCAGTACTTC. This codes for CAWSVGGKTQYF.

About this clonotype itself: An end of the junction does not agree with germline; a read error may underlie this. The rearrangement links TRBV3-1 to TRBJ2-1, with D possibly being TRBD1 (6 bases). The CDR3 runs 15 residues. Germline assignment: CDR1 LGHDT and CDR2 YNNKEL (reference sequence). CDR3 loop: CASTQAGASYNEQFF. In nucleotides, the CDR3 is TGTGCCAGCACCCAAGCAGGGGCCTCCTACAATGAGCAGTTCTTC.